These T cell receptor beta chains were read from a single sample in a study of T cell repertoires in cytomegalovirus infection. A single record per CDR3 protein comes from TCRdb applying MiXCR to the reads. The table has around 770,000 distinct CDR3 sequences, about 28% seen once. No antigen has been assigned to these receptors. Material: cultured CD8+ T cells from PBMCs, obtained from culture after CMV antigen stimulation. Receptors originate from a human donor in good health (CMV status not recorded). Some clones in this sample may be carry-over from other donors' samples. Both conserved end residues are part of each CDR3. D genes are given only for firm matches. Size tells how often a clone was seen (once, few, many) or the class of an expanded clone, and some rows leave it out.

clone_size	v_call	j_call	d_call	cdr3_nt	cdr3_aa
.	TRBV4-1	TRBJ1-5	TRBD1	TGCGCCAGCAGCCAAGAGAGGGGGCGCGGGCCCCAGCATTTT	CASSQERGRGPQHF
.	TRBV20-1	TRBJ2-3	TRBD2	TGCAGTGCTAGAACCGGGACTAGTCTTATGCCTGGCACAGATACGCAGTATTTT	CSARTGTSLMPGTDTQYF
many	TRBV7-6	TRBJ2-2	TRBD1	TGTGCCAGCAGCTTCGGACAGGAGAACACCGGGGAGCTGTTTTTT	CASSFGQENTGELFF
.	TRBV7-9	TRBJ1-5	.	TGTGCCAGCAGCTCCTCAGGATATAGCAATCAGCCCCAGCATTTT	CASSSSGYSNQPQHF
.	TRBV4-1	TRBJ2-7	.	TGCGCCAGCAGCCAAGTGGACAGTGTCACCTACGAGCAGTACTTC	CASSQVDSVTYEQYF
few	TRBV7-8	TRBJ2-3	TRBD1	TGTGCCAGCAGCTTAGTTTACGGGACAGACCAGTATTTT	CASSLVYGTDQYF
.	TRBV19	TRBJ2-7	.	TGTGCCAGTAGCAATGGGGCGGGTGAGCAGTACTTC	CASSNGAGEQYF
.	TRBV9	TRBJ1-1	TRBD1	TGTGCCAGCAGCCGGGACAGGGGCCAATGGAACACTGAAGCTTTCTTT	CASSRDRGQWNTEAFF
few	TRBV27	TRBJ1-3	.	TGTGCCAGCGCAAGACTCACAGGGAACTCTGGAAACACCATATATTTT	CASARLTGNSGNTIYF
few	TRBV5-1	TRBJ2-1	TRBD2	TGCGCCAGCAGCTTGCGGACTAGCGTATACAATGAGCAGTTCTTC	CASSLRTSVYNEQFF
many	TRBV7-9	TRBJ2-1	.	TGTGCCAGCAGCTCTGACAGGTTTCTTACCTACAATGAGCAGTTCTTC	CASSSDRFLTYNEQFF
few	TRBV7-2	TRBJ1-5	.	TGTGCCAGCAGCTTAGGCCAGCTAACACATCAGCCCCAGCATTTT	CASSLGQLTHQPQHF
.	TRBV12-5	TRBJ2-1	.	TGTGCTAGTGGTCCCACAGCGCTCCATGAGCAGTTCTTC	CASGPTALHEQFF
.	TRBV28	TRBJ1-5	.	TGTGCCAGCAGTCTCGCAACAGTCAATCAGCCCCAGCATTTT	CASSLATVNQPQHF
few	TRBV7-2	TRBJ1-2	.	TGTGCCAGCAGCCCAAACCGGGGTGTCTATGGCTACACCTTC	CASSPNRGVYGYTF
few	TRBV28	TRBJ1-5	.	TGTGCCAGCAGTTTTCTCCAAGTAGGTTCACAGCCCCAGCATTTT	CASSFLQVGSQPQHF
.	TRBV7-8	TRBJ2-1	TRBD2	TGTGCCAGCAGGGCCTCGGGGGGGGGCTCCTACAATGAGCAGTTCTTC	CASRASGGGSYNEQFF
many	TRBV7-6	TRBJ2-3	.	TGTGCCAGCAGCTTAGTAGGGGACGATACGCAGTATTTT	CASSLVGDDTQYF
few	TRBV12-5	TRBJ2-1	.	TGTGCTAGTGGTTTCTCCATCGGAGGAGACAATGAGCAGTTCTTC	CASGFSIGGDNEQFF
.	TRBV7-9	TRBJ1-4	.	TGTGCCAGCAGCCACCGGGGGGACGAAAAACTGTTTTTT	CASSHRGDEKLFF